The rows below give T cell receptor beta chains drawn from one sample of a study of blood T cell repertoires in COVID-19. TCRdb's table, derived via immunoSEQ multiplex PCR, lists solely in-frame clones and lacks some. The profile covers about 280,000 clones, with 85% appearing a single time and 10% to 15% taken by the ten largest. Specimen: peripheral blood. These receptors originate from a human donor in a cohort sampled during active COVID-19. CDR3s include the opening cysteine and the closing phenylalanine or tryptophan. A D gene is named only where the DNA matches it firmly. For some rows the clone size is stated as once, few or many, or as a class when expanded; others skip it.

v_call,d_call,clone_size,j_call,cdr3_aa,cdr3_nt
TRBV28,NA,NA,TRBJ2-5,CASSLMGRGEDETQYF,TGTGCCAGCAGTTTAATGGGTAGAGGGGAGGATGAGACCCAGTACTTC
TRBV5-4,TRBD2,NA,TRBJ2-1,CASSLVRYERETVNEQFF,TGTGCCAGCAGCTTGGTTAGGTATGAGCGGGAGACCGTCAATGAGCAGTTCTTC
TRBV10-1,TRBD2,NA,TRBJ2-5,CASSEGTRPRETQYF,TGCGCCAGCAGTGAGGGGACTAGACCCCGGGAGACCCAGTACTTC
TRBV21-1,NA,NA,TRBJ2-6,CASSKADSSGANVLTF,TGTGCCAGCAGCAAAGCGGACAGCTCTGGGGCCAACGTCCTGACTTTC
TRBV7-9,TRBD1,NA,TRBJ2-5,CASSLGQGQGQTQYF,TGTGCCAGCAGCCTCGGACAGGGGCAGGGTCAGACCCAGTACTTC
TRBV6-6,NA,NA,TRBJ2-7,CASSTTPTYYEQYF,TGTGCCAGCAGTACGACTCCTACCTACTACGAGCAGTACTTC
TRBV10-3,NA,once,TRBJ2-7,CAIGERDRSSYEQYF,TGTGCCATCGGGGAGCGGGACAGGAGCTCCTACGAGCAGTACTTC
TRBV5-1,NA,NA,TRBJ1-1,CASSLGWGDGAFF,TGCGCCAGCAGCTTGGGTTGGGGGGATGGAGCTTTCTTT
TRBV10-3,TRBD1,NA,TRBJ1-4,CAISGTGRNEKLFF,TGTGCCATCAGTGGGACAGGTCGGAATGAAAAACTGTTTTTT
TRBV6-6,TRBD2,NA,TRBJ2-2,CASSFARDPGGGELFF,TGTGCCAGCAGTTTCGCCCGGGACCCGGGAGGCGGGGAGCTGTTTTTT
TRBV6-1,NA,NA,TRBJ1-2,CASSEASTGQGYGYTF,TGTGCCAGCAGTGAAGCCTCCACAGGGCAAGGCTATGGCTACACCTTC
TRBV6-1,TRBD1,NA,TRBJ1-1,CASRRDRAATEAFF,TGTGCCAGCAGGAGGGACAGGGCAGCGACTGAAGCTTTCTTT
TRBV19,TRBD1,NA,TRBJ1-1,CASSFRDRNTEAFF,TGTGCCAGTAGTTTCCGGGACAGGAACACTGAAGCTTTCTTT
TRBV5-1,TRBD1,once,TRBJ2-1,CASSLYTGDEQFF,TGCGCCAGCAGCTTATACACAGGGGATGAGCAGTTCTTC
TRBV6-5,TRBD1,NA,TRBJ1-2,CASTRDRVDGYTF,TGTGCCAGCACCCGAGACAGGGTTGATGGCTACACCTTC
TRBV9,NA,NA,TRBJ1-4,CASSEQVGSRKLFF,TGTGCCAGCAGCGAACAGGTCGGATCGCGGAAACTGTTTTTT
TRBV18,NA,few,TRBJ1-1,CASSPPYRTEAFF,TGTGCCAGCTCACCACCTTATCGCACTGAAGCTTTCTTT
TRBV30,TRBD2,NA,TRBJ2-2,CALVRREFTGELFF,TGTGCCCTAGTACGGCGGGAGTTCACCGGGGAGCTGTTTTTT
TRBV24-1,TRBD1,once,TRBJ2-2,CATSEGTGPGELFF,TGTGCCACCAGTGAGGGGACAGGGCCCGGGGAGCTGTTTTTT
TRBV6-5,NA,NA,TRBJ1-1,CASGEHILNTEAFF,TGTGCCAGCGGGGAGCATATTTTGAACACTGAAGCTTTCTTT
TRBV7-3,NA,NA,TRBJ2-2,CASSLSPTGELFF,TGTGCCAGCAGCTTAAGTCCGACCGGGGAGCTGTTTTTT
TRBV2,NA,few,TRBJ1-1,CASSEAGQPNTEAFF,TGTGCCAGCAGTGAAGCCGGACAGCCAAACACTGAAGCTTTCTTT
TRBV3-1/TRBV3-2,NA,few,TRBJ2-1,CASSLKGSGNEQFF,TGTGCCAGCAGCCTTAAAGGATCGGGGAATGAGCAGTTCTTC
TRBV7-8,TRBD2,NA,TRBJ2-3,CASTPAGVDTQYF,TGTGCCAGCACCCCAGCGGGAGTGGATACGCAGTATTTT
TRBV19,NA,once,TRBJ2-5,CASSISSQETQYF,TGTGCCAGTAGTATTAGCTCCCAAGAGACCCAGTACTTC
TRBV19,NA,NA,TRBJ1-2,CASTSGALYGYTF,TGTGCCAGTACGTCAGGGGCCCTCTATGGCTACACCTTC
TRBV7-2,NA,NA,TRBJ2-4,CASSYPGSNIQYF,TGTGCCAGCAGCTATCCGGGGTCGAACATTCAGTACTTC
TRBV27,TRBD1,NA,TRBJ2-7,CASSPGTGGNEQYF,TGTGCCAGCAGTCCGGGGACAGGGGGAAACGAGCAGTACTTC
TRBV7-3,TRBD2,NA,TRBJ2-1,CASSLTSGIYNEQFF,TGTGCCAGCAGCTTAACTAGCGGGATATATAATGAGCAGTTCTTC
TRBV7-3,NA,NA,TRBJ2-3,CASSLRAGSTDTQYF,TGTGCCAGCAGCTTAAGGGCGGGAAGCACAGATACGCAGTATTTT
TRBV9,NA,NA,TRBJ1-4,CASSAGGAATNEKLFF,TGTGCCAGCAGCGCAGGAGGGGCGGCAACTAATGAAAAACTGTTTTTT
TRBV4-1,NA,NA,TRBJ2-5,CASSQGQSPWGTQYF,TGCGCCAGCAGCCAAGGACAGTCCCCCTGGGGGACCCAGTACTTC